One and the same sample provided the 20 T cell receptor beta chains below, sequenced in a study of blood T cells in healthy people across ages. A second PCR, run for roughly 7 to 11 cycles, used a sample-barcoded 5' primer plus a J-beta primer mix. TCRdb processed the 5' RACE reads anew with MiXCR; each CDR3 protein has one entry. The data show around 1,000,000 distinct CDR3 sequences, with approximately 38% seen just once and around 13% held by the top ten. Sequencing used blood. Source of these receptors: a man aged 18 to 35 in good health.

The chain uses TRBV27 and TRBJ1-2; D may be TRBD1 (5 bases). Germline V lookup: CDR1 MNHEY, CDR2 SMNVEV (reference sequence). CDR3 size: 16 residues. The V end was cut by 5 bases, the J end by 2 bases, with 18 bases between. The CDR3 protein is CASSPGTETTNYGYTF. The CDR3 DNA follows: TGTGCCAGCAGTCCAGGGACGGAAACGACCAACTATGGCTACACCTTC.

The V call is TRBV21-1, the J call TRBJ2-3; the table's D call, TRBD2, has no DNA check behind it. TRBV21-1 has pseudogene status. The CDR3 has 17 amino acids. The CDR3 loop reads CASSNSKRGASTDTQYF. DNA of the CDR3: TGTGCCAGCAGCAACTCAAAGCGGGGGGCCAGCACAGATACGCAGTATTTT.

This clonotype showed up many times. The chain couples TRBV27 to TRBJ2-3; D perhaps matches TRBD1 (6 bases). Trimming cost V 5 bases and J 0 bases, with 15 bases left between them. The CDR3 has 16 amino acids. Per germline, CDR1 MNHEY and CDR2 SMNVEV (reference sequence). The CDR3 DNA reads TGTGCCAGCAGTCCTGGACAGTGGATGAGCACAGATACGCAGTATTTT. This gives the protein CASSPGQWMSTDTQYF.

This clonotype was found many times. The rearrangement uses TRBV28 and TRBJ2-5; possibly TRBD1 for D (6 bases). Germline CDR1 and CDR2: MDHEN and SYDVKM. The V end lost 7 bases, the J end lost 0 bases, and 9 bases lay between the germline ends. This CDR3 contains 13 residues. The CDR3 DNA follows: TGTGCCAGCATCCGACAGGACCAAGAGACCCAGTACTTC. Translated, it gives CASIRQDQETQYF.

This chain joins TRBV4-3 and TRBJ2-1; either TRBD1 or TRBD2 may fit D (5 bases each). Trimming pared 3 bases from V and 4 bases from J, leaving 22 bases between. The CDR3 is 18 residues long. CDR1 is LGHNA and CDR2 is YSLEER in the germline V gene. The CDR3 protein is CASSQAAAGALGYNEQFF. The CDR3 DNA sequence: TGCGCCAGCAGCCAGGCCGCCGCCGGGGCCCTTGGTTACAATGAGCAGTTCTTC.

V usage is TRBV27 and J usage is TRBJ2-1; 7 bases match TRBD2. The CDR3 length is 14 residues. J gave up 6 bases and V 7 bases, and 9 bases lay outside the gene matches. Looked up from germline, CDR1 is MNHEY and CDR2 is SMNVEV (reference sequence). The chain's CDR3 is CASTWVAGGNEQFF. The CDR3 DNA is TGTGCCAGCACCTGGGTAGCGGGCGGCAATGAGCAGTTCTTC.

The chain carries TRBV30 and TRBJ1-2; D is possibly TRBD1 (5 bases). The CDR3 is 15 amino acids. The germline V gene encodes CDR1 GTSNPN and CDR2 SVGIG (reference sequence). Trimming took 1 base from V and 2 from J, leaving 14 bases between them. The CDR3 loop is CAWSGSGTRNYGYTF. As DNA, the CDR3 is TGTGCCTGGAGTGGATCAGGGACGAGAAACTATGGCTACACCTTC. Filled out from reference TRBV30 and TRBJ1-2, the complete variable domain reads SQTIHQWPATLVQPVGSPLSLECTVEGTSNPNLYWYRQAAGRGLQLLFYSVGIGQISSEVPQNLSASRPQDRQFILSSKKLLLSDSGFYLCAWSGSGTRNYGYTFGSGTRLTVV.

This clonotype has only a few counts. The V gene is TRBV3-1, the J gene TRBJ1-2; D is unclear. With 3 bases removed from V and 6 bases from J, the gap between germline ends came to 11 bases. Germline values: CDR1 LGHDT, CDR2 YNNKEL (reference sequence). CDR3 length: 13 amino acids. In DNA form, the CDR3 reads TGTGCCAGCAGCCACCGAACCACAGATGGCTACACCTTC. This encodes CASSHRTTDGYTF. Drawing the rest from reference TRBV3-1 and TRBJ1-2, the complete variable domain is DTAVSQTPKYLVTQMGNDKSIKCEQNLGHDTMYWYKQDSKKFLKIMFSYNNKELIINETVPNRFSPKSPDKAHLNLHINSLELGDSAVYFCASSHRTTDGYTFGSGTRLTVV.

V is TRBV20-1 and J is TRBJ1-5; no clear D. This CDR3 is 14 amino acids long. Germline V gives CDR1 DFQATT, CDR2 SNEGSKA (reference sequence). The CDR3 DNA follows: TGCGGGTCATCTAGCGAGTATAGCAATCAGCCCCAGCATTTT. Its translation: CGSSSEYSNQPQHF.

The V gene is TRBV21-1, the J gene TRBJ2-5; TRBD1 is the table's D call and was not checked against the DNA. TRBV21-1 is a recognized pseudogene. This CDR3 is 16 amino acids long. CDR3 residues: CASSVNRDRGRNEQYF. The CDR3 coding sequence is TGTGCCAGCAGCGTGAACCGGGACAGGGGGCGCAATGAGCAGTACTTC.

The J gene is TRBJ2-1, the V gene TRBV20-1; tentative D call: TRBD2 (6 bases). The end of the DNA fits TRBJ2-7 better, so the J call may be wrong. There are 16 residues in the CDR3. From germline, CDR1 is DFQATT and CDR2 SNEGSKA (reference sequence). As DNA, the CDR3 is TGCAGTGCTAGGAGGCTCGCGGGGAGATCCTACAATGAGCAGTACTTC. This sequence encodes CSARRLAGRSYNEQYF.

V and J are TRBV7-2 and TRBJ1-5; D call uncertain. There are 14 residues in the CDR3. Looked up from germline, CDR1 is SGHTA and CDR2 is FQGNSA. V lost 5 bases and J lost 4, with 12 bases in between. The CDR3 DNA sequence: TGTGCCAGCAGCCCAAACTTGGGGAATCAGCCCCAGCATTTT. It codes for CASSPNLGNQPQHF. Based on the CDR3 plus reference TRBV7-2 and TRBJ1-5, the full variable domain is GAGVSQSPSNKVTEKGKDVELRCDPISGHTALYWYRQSLGQGLEFLIYFQGNSAPDKSGLPSDRFSAERTGGSVSTLTIQRTQQEDSAVYLCASSPNLGNQPQHFGDGTRLSIL.

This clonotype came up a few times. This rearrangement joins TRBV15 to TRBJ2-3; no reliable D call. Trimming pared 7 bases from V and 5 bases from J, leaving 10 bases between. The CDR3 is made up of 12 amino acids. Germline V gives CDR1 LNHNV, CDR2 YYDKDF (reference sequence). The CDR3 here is CATNSGGDTQYF. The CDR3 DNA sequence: TGTGCCACCAACTCGGGTGGAGATACGCAGTATTTT.

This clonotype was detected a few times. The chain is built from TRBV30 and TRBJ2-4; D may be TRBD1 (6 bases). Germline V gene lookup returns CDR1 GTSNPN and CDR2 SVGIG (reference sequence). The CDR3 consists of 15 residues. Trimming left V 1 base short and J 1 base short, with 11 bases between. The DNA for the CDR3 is TGTGCCTGGAGTGCGGCAGGGGTCGCCAAAAACATTCAGTACTTC. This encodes CAWSAAGVAKNIQYF. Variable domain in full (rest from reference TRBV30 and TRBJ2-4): SQTIHQWPATLVQPVGSPLSLECTVEGTSNPNLYWYRQAAGRGLQLLFYSVGIGQISSEVPQNLSASRPQDRQFILSSKKLLLSDSGFYLCAWSAAGVAKNIQYFGAGTRLSVL.

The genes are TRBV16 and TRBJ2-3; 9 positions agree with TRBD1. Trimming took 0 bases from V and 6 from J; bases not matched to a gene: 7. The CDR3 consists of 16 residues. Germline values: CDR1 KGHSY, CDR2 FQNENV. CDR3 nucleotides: TGTGCCAGCAGCCAATCGCCGGGACAGGGTCGTGATACGCAGTATTTT. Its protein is CASSQSPGQGRDTQYF. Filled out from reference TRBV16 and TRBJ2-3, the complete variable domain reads GEEVAQTPKHLVRGEGQKAKLYCAPIKGHSYVFWYQQVLKNEFKFLISFQNENVFDETGMPKERFSAKCLPNSPCSLEIQATKLEDSAVYFCASSQSPGQGRDTQYFGPGTRLTVL.

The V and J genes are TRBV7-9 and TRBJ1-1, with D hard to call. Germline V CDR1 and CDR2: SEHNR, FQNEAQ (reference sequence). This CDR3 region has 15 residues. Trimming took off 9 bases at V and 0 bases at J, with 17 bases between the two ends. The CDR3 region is CASSWVSFVNTEAFF. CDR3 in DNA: TGTGCCAGTTCATGGGTGAGCTTTGTGAACACTGAAGCTTTCTTT.

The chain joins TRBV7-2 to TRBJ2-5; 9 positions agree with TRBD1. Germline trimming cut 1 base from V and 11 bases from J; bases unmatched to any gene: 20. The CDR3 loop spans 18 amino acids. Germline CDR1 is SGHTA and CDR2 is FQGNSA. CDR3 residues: CASSLGTRTRQGGNEQYF. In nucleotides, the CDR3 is TGTGCCAGCAGCTTAGGGACCCGCACGAGACAGGGGGGAAATGAGCAGTACTTC.

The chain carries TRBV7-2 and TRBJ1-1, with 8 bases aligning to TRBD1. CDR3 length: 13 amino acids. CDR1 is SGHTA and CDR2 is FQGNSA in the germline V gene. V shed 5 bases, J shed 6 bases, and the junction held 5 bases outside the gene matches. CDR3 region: CASSPKDRAEAFF. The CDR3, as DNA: TGTGCCAGCAGCCCCAAGGACAGGGCTGAAGCTTTCTTT.

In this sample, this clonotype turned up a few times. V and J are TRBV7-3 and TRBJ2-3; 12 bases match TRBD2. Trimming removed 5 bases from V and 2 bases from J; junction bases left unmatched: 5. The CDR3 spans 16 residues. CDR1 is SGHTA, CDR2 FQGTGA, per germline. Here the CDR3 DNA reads TGTGCCAGCAGCCCGACTAGCGGGGGATACACAGATACGCAGTATTTT. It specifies CASSPTSGGYTDTQYF.

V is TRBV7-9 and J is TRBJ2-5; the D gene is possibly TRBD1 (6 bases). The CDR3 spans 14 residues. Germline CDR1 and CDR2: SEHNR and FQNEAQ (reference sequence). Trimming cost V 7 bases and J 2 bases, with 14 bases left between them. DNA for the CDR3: TGTGCCAGCACCGTGGGACAAGCACAAGAGACCCAGTACTTC. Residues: CASTVGQAQETQYF.